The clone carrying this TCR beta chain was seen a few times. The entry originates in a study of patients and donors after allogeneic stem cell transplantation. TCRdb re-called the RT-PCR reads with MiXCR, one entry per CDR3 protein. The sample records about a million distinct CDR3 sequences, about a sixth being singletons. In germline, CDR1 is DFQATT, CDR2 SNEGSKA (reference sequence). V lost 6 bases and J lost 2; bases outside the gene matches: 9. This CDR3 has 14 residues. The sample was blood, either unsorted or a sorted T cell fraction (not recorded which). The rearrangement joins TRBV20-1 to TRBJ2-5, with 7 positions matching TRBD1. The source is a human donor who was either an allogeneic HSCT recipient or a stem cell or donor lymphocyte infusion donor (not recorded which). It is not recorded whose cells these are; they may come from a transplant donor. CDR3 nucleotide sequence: TGCAGTGCAGCCCCCCGGGACAGACAAGAGACCCAGTACTTC. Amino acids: CSAAPRDRQETQYF.